This T cell receptor beta chain came from a study of cytomegalovirus exposure and HLA in healthy donors. Study results and caveats: Apparent HLA restriction characterized most CMV-associated TCR beta chains in a later analysis.

Points on this clone: Its antigen remains unidentified.

Germline CDR1 SGHNT, CDR2 YYREEE (reference sequence). CDR3 length equals 14 residues. V shed 2 bases and J 4 bases; nucleotides not matched to a gene: 6. Vbeta (60) and Jbeta (13) primers were used in the PCR. Clones were sequenced by immunoSEQ multiplex PCR, and TCRdb holds only the in-frame ones, with some missing. The table includes 310,000 or so clones, roughly 90% detected once. The sample taken for sequencing was PBMCs. This TCR came from a young woman in good health and CMV-seronegative. V and J are TRBV5-4 and TRBJ2-7, with 7 bases lining up with TRBD1. For the CDR3, the DNA is TGTGCCAGCAGCTTCAGGACAGGAACTTACGAGCAGTACTTC. Translating it yields CASSFRTGTYEQYF.